The clone carrying this TCR beta chain turned up a few times. TCRdb processed the 5' RACE reads anew with MiXCR; each CDR3 protein has one entry. The table lists approximately 290,000 distinct CDR3 sequences, around 19% of them singletons. Germline CDR1 is DFQATT and CDR2 is SNEGSKA (reference sequence). V was pared by 3 bases and J by 9 bases, with 8 bases of the junction left unmatched. The CDR3 has 13 residues. These data originate in a study of T-cell memory formation after mild COVID-19. The source of this sequence is a man younger than 35 who had mild COVID-19 (a few samples of this study predate the infection). Cell type and time point are not known. The chain employs TRBV20-1 and TRBJ2-7; TRBD2 aligns across 10 bases. The sequenced sample was PBMCs or a T cell subset sorted from them (not recorded which). The CDR3 coding sequence is TGCAGTGCTAGGGAACTAGCGGGGCCCGGGCAGTACGTC. This sequence encodes CSARELAGPGQYV.